This section outlines one T cell receptor (beta chain) sequence together with its context. This specimen belongs to a study of shared T cell receptors in the human thymus. Germline V gene sequence: CDR1 SEHNR, CDR2 FQNEAQ (reference sequence). The ends lost 0 bases at V and 7 bases at J; junction bases unmatched: 4. The CDR3 runs 15 residues. Some clones are missing from TCRdb's copy, which holds only in-frame ones; the method was immunoSEQ multiplex PCR. The data show just under 550,000 clones, 70% to 80% seen once. The data also belong to a second study, concerning human thymus T cells. That work states: Obtained as resections during corrective heart surgery, the thymus tissue was then studied. V and J genes seemed to be used with bias in thymic and blood repertoires. Overlap was high between thymic repertoires from unrelated individuals, as reported in related research.

The sample consisted of thymocytes. The TCR was taken from a boy younger than two with a congenital heart defect. The chain couples TRBV7-9 to TRBJ2-7; 12 bases line up with TRBD1. The CDR3 is CASSLAGQGAREQYF. The DNA of the CDR3 is TGTGCCAGCAGCTTAGCGGGACAGGGGGCAAGGGAGCAGTACTTC.